The entry below gives a single TCR beta chain sequence along with its context. The antigen remains unidentified. These data come from a study of shared clonotypes between healthy human individuals. Study-level results: Naive subsets tended to show greater estimated richness than memory subsets. About 5% was the fraction of naive CD4 clonotypes found shared across a handful of donors.

The assay used deep level. On sorted subsets, replicate PCRs used approximately 190 ng DNA, or around 30,000 T cell genomes. Libraries were prepared by immunoSEQ multiplex PCR; TCRdb keeps only in-frame clonotypes and omits some of them. The repertoire consists of 630,000 or so clones, with 95% to 98% occurring once and the leading ten covering 0.3%. Positive CCR7 selection of CD45RO-negative cells yielded the naive CD8 cells, and terminally differentiated effector memory CD45RA+ cells were excluded. V was trimmed by 0 bases and J by 8 bases, leaving 13 bases between them. Germline CDR1 is GTSNPN and CDR2 is SVGIG (reference sequence). This CDR3 is built from 13 residues.

This TCR was sampled from a man aged 25-45 years in good health. The sequencing input was naive CD8+ T cells sorted from blood. J is TRBJ1-1 and V is TRBV30; D gene ambiguous. CDR3 protein: CAWSVEVTLEAFF. The CDR3 DNA follows: TGTGCCTGGAGTGTAGAGGTTACACTCGAAGCTTTCTTT.